The 19 T cell receptor beta chains below come from one sample, sequenced in a study of CD4 T cells in relation to SARS-CoV-2 and coronaviruses. These TCRs' antigens remain unknown. Assay used: immunoSEQ multiplex PCR; TCRdb lists only in-frame clones, some missing. The sample includes tens of thousands of clones, about three quarters of them seen just once. Material: memory CD4+ T cells from PBMCs, cultured in vitro. Every receptor here comes from an adult with COVID-19.

The chain recombines TRBV9 with TRBJ1-3, with 10 bases matching TRBD1. The CDR3 loop spans 15 amino acids. V trimming: 2 bases; J trimming: 8 bases; junction bases outside the gene matches: 7. The germline CDR1 and CDR2 sequences are SGDLS and YYNGEE. CDR3: CASSVGPGTGDTIYF. In DNA, the CDR3 is TGTGCCAGCAGCGTCGGACCCGGGACAGGGGACACCATATATTTT.

V usage is TRBV7-2 and J usage is TRBJ1-6; D unresolved. The germline V gene encodes CDR1 SGHTA and CDR2 FQGNSA. V lost 2 bases and J lost 6, with 8 bases in between. This CDR3 contains 14 residues. The CDR3 sequence is CASSLRHPNSPLHF. The CDR3 nucleotides read TGTGCCAGCAGCTTACGACATCCTAATTCACCCCTCCACTTT.

This chain joins TRBV2 and TRBJ2-7, with D uncertain. The germline gives CDR1 SNHLY, CDR2 FYNNEI. With 4 bases removed from V and 6 bases from J, the gap between germline ends came to 16 bases. The CDR3 is 14 residues long. The CDR3 loop is CASSVFSGSGEQYF. The CDR3 DNA follows: TGTGCCAGCAGTGTATTTAGTGGATCTGGCGAGCAGTACTTC.

This clone has just one count. The gene calls are TRBV28 and TRBJ2-7; 7 bases are shared with TRBD2. Germline V gene data show CDR1 as MDHEN and CDR2 as SYDVKM. This CDR3 is built from 14 residues. The J segment lost 2 bases and the V segment lost 2 bases, leaving 3 bases of the junction unmatched. Here the CDR3 DNA reads TGTGCCAGCAGTTTAGGTGGGAGGGCCTACGAGCAGTACTTC. Its protein product is CASSLGGRAYEQYF.

This clone was seen only once. This sequence joins TRBV3-1 (or the pseudogene TRBV3-2) and TRBJ2-2, with D uncertain. Germline CDR1 and CDR2: LGHDT and YNNKEL (reference sequence). V was cut by 4 bases and J by 3 bases, with 6 bases left in between. The CDR3 is 13 residues long. The CDR3, as DNA: TGTGCCAGCAGCCCCTGGGACACCGGGGAGCTGTTTTTT. Protein product: CASSPWDTGELFF.

This clone was observed a handful of times. This chain uses TRBV12-3 or TRBV12-4 with TRBJ1-2; D uncertain. The CDR3 spans 12 residues. V lost 5 bases, J lost 0 bases, and 4 bases lay in between. The CDR3 sequence: CASSNSNYGYTF. The CDR3 nucleotides are TGTGCCAGCAGTAATTCTAACTATGGCTACACCTTC.

The chain is built from TRBV28 and TRBJ2-7; TRBD2 might be the D (5 bases). The CDR3 runs to 18 residues. The germline V and J ends were trimmed by 6 bases and 3 bases, with 27 bases remaining between them. Germline V CDR1 and CDR2: MDHEN, SYDVKM. CDR3 bases: TGTGCCAGCAGCCGAGGGTGGATCAGGAGCCCACAATTCTACGAGCAGTACTTC. This sequence encodes CASSRGWIRSPQFYEQYF.

For the CDR3, the DNA is TGTGCCATCATGGATCTAGGACAGTACGGAAGGAACACTGAAGCTTTCTTT. It translates to CAIMDLGQYGRNTEAFF. V usage is TRBV2 and J usage is TRBJ1-1, with TRBD1 as a possible D gene (6 bases). CDR1 is SNHLY and CDR2 is FYNNEI in the germline V gene. V lost 10 bases, J lost 1 base, and 25 bases lay in between. The CDR3 runs 17 residues.

Here the CDR3 DNA reads TGCGCCAGCAGCTTGGCCGTAGGGGGCTACCAAGAGACCCAGTACTTC. Its translation: CASSLAVGGYQETQYF. V and J are TRBV5-1 and TRBJ2-5; 7 bases align to TRBD1. V shed 0 bases, J shed 0 bases, and the junction held 5 bases outside the gene matches. This CDR3 contains 16 residues. Germline CDR1 SGHRS, CDR2 YFSETQ.

CDR3: CASSTGQAASYEQYF. The CDR3 DNA sequence: TGTGCCAGCAGTACGGGACAGGCGGCCTCCTACGAGCAGTACTTC. The chain uses TRBV6-5 and TRBJ2-7; 8 bases map to TRBD1. Germline assignment: CDR1 MNHEY and CDR2 SVGAGI. The CDR3 contains 15 residues. After removal of 5 bases from V and 0 bases from J, the junction contained 6 bases not matched to a gene.

V is TRBV7-9 and J is TRBJ2-1, with D uncertain. Trimming removed 5 bases at V and 7 bases at J, with 9 bases between. Germline V gene data show CDR1 as SEHNR and CDR2 as FQNEAQ (reference sequence). The CDR3 extends over 12 amino acids. The CDR3 region has the DNA TGTGCCAGCAGCCCCTTTTATAATGAGCAGTTCTTC. Protein: CASSPFYNEQFF.

The rearrangement uses TRBV5-1 and TRBJ1-1; possible D gene TRBD1, 6 bases. This CDR3 contains 15 residues. The germline gives CDR1 SGHRS, CDR2 YFSETQ. V was shortened by 4 bases and J by 1 base, with 14 bases between the two germline ends. CDR3 loop: CASSPGGGENTEAFF. The DNA for the CDR3 is TGCGCCAGCAGCCCTGGGGGCGGAGAGAACACTGAAGCTTTCTTT.

The V gene is TRBV4-1, the J gene TRBJ1-2; TRBD1 might be the D (5 bases). The CDR3 runs to 14 residues. The germline gives CDR1 MGHRA, CDR2 YSYEKL. Trimming left V 1 base short and J 6 bases short, with 12 bases between. CDR3 nucleotides: TGCGCCAGCAGCCAAGTTGGTTCAGGGAATGGCTACACCTTC. It encodes CASSQVGSGNGYTF.

The genes are TRBV11-3 and TRBJ2-7; D perhaps matches TRBD2 (5 bases). This CDR3 region has 15 residues. The ends were cut back, 5 bases at V and 2 bases at J, with 16 bases in the middle. Germline assignment: CDR1 SGHNT and CDR2 YENEEA. The CDR3 sequence: CASSLSGAGAYEQYF. For the CDR3, the DNA is TGTGCCAGCAGCCTAAGTGGCGCGGGCGCCTACGAGCAGTACTTC.

This rearrangement joins TRBV10-3 to TRBJ2-1; 14 positions agree with TRBD2. The CDR3 length is 19 residues. With 6 bases clipped from V and 4 bases from J, the junction kept 14 bases outside the gene matches. Germline V gives CDR1 ENHRY, CDR2 SYGVKD. Here the CDR3 DNA reads TGTGCCATCAGAGCTGGACTAGCGGGAGGAGGAATAGGGTACAATGAGCAGTTCTTC. It specifies CAIRAGLAGGGIGYNEQFF.

This clone was counted only a few times. The V gene is TRBV5-4, the J gene TRBJ2-3, with D hard to call. This CDR3 has 11 residues. Trimming took 6 bases from V and 7 from J, leaving 9 bases between them. Per germline, CDR1 SGHNT and CDR2 YYREEE (reference sequence). CDR3 bases: TGTGCCAGCACCTCTGGGTATACGCAGTATTTT. This translates into CASTSGYTQYF.

This chain links TRBV6-6 with TRBJ2-7; TRBD1 is a possible D gene (6 bases). Germline CDR1 and CDR2: MNHNY and SVGAGI (reference sequence). The V end lost 3 bases, the J end lost 5 bases, and 20 bases lay between the germline ends. This CDR3 region has 16 residues. CDR3 in amino acids: CASSYDLRAGEHEQYF. CDR3 DNA: TGTGCCAGCAGTTATGACTTGCGGGCAGGGGAGCACGAGCAGTACTTC.

This chain connects TRBV4-3 to TRBJ2-7; 9 nucleotides agree with TRBD2. The CDR3 totals 15 residues. Germline CDR1 reads LGHNA; CDR2 reads YSLEER. The trim removed 1 base at V and 5 bases at J, leaving 6 bases unmatched. CDR3 nucleotides: TGCGCCAGCAGCCAAGTTGGGACTAGCCGCGACGAGCAGTACTTC. Encoded protein: CASSQVGTSRDEQYF.

V is TRBV6-2 or TRBV6-3 and J is TRBJ2-1; 8 bases map to TRBD2. The germline gives CDR1 MNHEY, CDR2 SVGEGT. CDR3 length: 15 amino acids. J gave up 7 bases and V 2 bases, and 7 bases lay outside the gene matches. CDR3 region: CASSYGSGGGNEQFF. The CDR3 coding sequence is TGTGCCAGCAGTTACGGGTCAGGCGGGGGGAATGAGCAGTTCTTC.